The subject of this entry is one T cell receptor beta chain. Its specificity is unknown. Other DNA sequences of this sample code for an identical CDR3. CDR3 length equals 13 residues. The germline gives CDR1 MGHDK, CDR2 SYGVNS. The ends were cut back, 0 bases at V and 5 bases at J, with 7 bases in the middle. This specimen comes from a study of cytomegalovirus exposure and HLA in healthy donors. Study-wide results and caveats: Across donors, presence/absence analyses took sequencing depth to be roughly uniform.

The study ran its PCR with 60 Vbeta and 13 Jbeta primers. TCRdb's table, derived via immunoSEQ multiplex PCR, lists solely in-frame clones and lacks some. The repertoire holds around 95,000 clones, with roughly 70% as singletons. This clonotype was obtained from a male donor in good health and CMV-seronegative. The source material was PBMCs. The V gene is TRBV25-1, the J gene TRBJ1-1; D is unclear. The CDR3 region has the DNA TGTGCCAGCAGTGAATACGTGAGTACTGAAGCTTTCTTT. Its translation is CASSEYVSTEAFF. Combining the CDR3 with reference TRBV25-1 and TRBJ1-1 gives the whole variable domain EADIYQTPRYLVIGTGKKITLECSQTMGHDKMYWYQQDPGMELHLIHYSYGVNSTEKGDLSSESTVSRIRTEHFPLTLESARPSHTSQYLCASSEYVSTEAFFGQGTRLTVV.